Listed below are T cell receptor beta chains from one sample, sequenced in a study of T cells after yellow fever vaccination. TCRdb passed the 5' RACE reads through MiXCR, listing each CDR3 protein once. The sample consists of around 320,000 distinct CDR3 sequences, approximately 12% of them appearing once. Here the sequenced sample was CD4+ T cells sorted from PBMCs, taken 45 days after the yellow fever booster vaccination. These receptor sequences come from a man aged 18 to 35 who received the YFV17D yellow fever vaccine. CDR3s include the opening cysteine and the closing phenylalanine or tryptophan. Each record gives: clone size, D gene, V gene, J gene, CDR3 DNA, CDR3 protein. D genes are given only for firm matches. A row's size may be missing; if present it is once, few, many or a size class.

abundance: few
d_gene: NA
v_gene: TRBV7-9
j_gene: TRBJ2-5
CDR3nt: TGTGCCAGCAGCCCTCTCAGGAGTGGGCAGCAAGAGACCCAGTACTTC
CDR3aa: CASSPLRSGQQETQYF

abundance: few
d_gene: NA
v_gene: TRBV7-2
j_gene: TRBJ1-5
CDR3nt: TGTGCCAGCAGCTTATCAGGGCCCCAGCATTTT
CDR3aa: CASSLSGPQHF

abundance: NA
d_gene: TRBD1
v_gene: TRBV12-3/TRBV12-4
j_gene: TRBJ1-4
CDR3nt: TGTGCCAGCAGGACCGGGACAGGGTTCGTGGGTGAAAAACTGTTTTTT
CDR3aa: CASRTGTGFVGEKLFF

abundance: NA
d_gene: TRBD2
v_gene: TRBV7-2
j_gene: TRBJ2-3
CDR3nt: TGTGCCAGCAGACCCGCCGGACTAGCGACAGATACGCAGTATTTT
CDR3aa: CASRPAGLATDTQYF

abundance: many
d_gene: TRBD1
v_gene: TRBV12-3/TRBV12-4
j_gene: TRBJ1-4
CDR3nt: TGTGCCAGCAGTTTGGGACAGCATGCGGAAAAACTGTTTTTT
CDR3aa: CASSLGQHAEKLFF

abundance: NA
d_gene: NA
v_gene: TRBV7-2
j_gene: TRBJ2-6
CDR3nt: TGTGCCAGCAGCTTAGTGCACTCTGGGGCCAACGTCCTGACTTTC
CDR3aa: CASSLVHSGANVLTF

abundance: many
d_gene: TRBD1
v_gene: TRBV7-2
j_gene: TRBJ1-2
CDR3nt: TGTGCCAGCAGCTTAAATTCCAACAGGGGTAAAGGCTACACCTTC
CDR3aa: CASSLNSNRGKGYTF

abundance: NA
d_gene: NA
v_gene: TRBV28
j_gene: TRBJ1-1
CDR3nt: TGTGCCAGCAGTTTGGGGGGCGCAAAGCAGTTGGCTTTCTTT
CDR3aa: CASSLGGAKQLAFF

abundance: NA
d_gene: NA
v_gene: TRBV7-9
j_gene: TRBJ2-5
CDR3nt: TGTGCCAGCAGCTTAGGGGGGGGCAACCCCGTTGGGGAGACCCAGTACTTC
CDR3aa: CASSLGGGNPVGETQYF

abundance: NA
d_gene: NA
v_gene: TRBV5-1
j_gene: TRBJ2-3
CDR3nt: TGCGCCAGCAGCTCCGGGACACCCGGGGGCACAGATACGCAGTATTTT
CDR3aa: CASSSGTPGGTDTQYF

abundance: NA
d_gene: TRBD1
v_gene: TRBV6-5
j_gene: TRBJ2-7
CDR3nt: TGTGCCTGCAAGGGACAGGCACCAGGGGAGCAGTACTTC
CDR3aa: CACKGQAPGEQYF

abundance: few
d_gene: NA
v_gene: TRBV20-1
j_gene: TRBJ2-3
CDR3nt: TGCAGTGCTATACAGGTCACAGATACGCAGTATTTT
CDR3aa: CSAIQVTDTQYF

abundance: few
d_gene: NA
v_gene: TRBV5-1
j_gene: TRBJ2-5
CDR3nt: TGCGCCAGCAGTCCGGCCGCGGTAGCGGAAGAGACCCAGTACTTC
CDR3aa: CASSPAAVAEETQYF

abundance: NA
d_gene: NA
v_gene: TRBV5-1
j_gene: TRBJ2-7
CDR3nt: TGCGCCAGCAGCCTGTCCTCGCCTCCCTACGAGCAGTACTTC
CDR3aa: CASSLSSPPYEQYF

abundance: NA
d_gene: NA
v_gene: TRBV12-3/TRBV12-4
j_gene: TRBJ1-5
CDR3nt: TGTGCCAGCAGTGAGGGAAATCGGCCCCAGCATTTT
CDR3aa: CASSEGNRPQHF

abundance: NA
d_gene: TRBD1
v_gene: TRBV4-1
j_gene: TRBJ1-2
CDR3nt: TGCGCCAGCAGCCAACCCACAGGGGGCCTAAACTATGGCTACACCTTC
CDR3aa: CASSQPTGGLNYGYTF

abundance: few
d_gene: NA
v_gene: TRBV29-1
j_gene: TRBJ1-3
CDR3nt: TGCAGCGTTGTAACGAGCTCTGGAAACACCATATATTTT
CDR3aa: CSVVTSSGNTIYF

abundance: many
d_gene: NA
v_gene: TRBV7-8
j_gene: TRBJ2-1
CDR3nt: TGTGCCAGCAGCTTATCGGCCGTGGGGCTTTCCAATGAGCAGTTCTTC
CDR3aa: CASSLSAVGLSNEQFF

abundance: once
d_gene: NA
v_gene: TRBV12-3/TRBV12-4
j_gene: TRBJ2-5
CDR3nt: TGTGCCAGCAGCCTCACCCCAGGGGAAGAGACCCAGTACTTC
CDR3aa: CASSLTPGEETQYF

abundance: few
d_gene: TRBD1
v_gene: TRBV19
j_gene: TRBJ2-3
CDR3nt: TGTGCCAGTAGCATGGGGACAGCGACAGATACGCAGTATTTT
CDR3aa: CASSMGTATDTQYF

abundance: NA
d_gene: TRBD2
v_gene: TRBV5-1
j_gene: TRBJ2-5
CDR3nt: TGCGCCAGCAGCCGAAGCGGGGCCGGACAAGAGACCCAGTACTTC
CDR3aa: CASSRSGAGQETQYF

abundance: NA
d_gene: NA
v_gene: TRBV7-2
j_gene: TRBJ1-2
CDR3nt: TGTGCCAGCAGCCCACCGGGAGGTTCTCCTTATGGCTACACCTTC
CDR3aa: CASSPPGGSPYGYTF

abundance: few
d_gene: NA
v_gene: TRBV4-1
j_gene: TRBJ2-7
CDR3nt: TGCGCCAGCAGCCAGACTCACCCATCCTACGAGCAGTACTTC
CDR3aa: CASSQTHPSYEQYF

abundance: many
d_gene: NA
v_gene: TRBV7-3
j_gene: TRBJ2-5
CDR3nt: TGTGCCAGCAGCCGGGACTCTACCCAAGAGACCCAGTACTTC
CDR3aa: CASSRDSTQETQYF

abundance: NA
d_gene: NA
v_gene: TRBV10-3
j_gene: TRBJ2-7
CDR3nt: TGTGCCATCAGTGGGGTTGACGGCTCCTACGAGCAGTACTTC
CDR3aa: CAISGVDGSYEQYF

abundance: NA
d_gene: TRBD1
v_gene: TRBV20-1
j_gene: TRBJ2-5
CDR3nt: TGCAGTGCTCCCCACCCGGGACAGGGGCCCAAGACCCAGTACTTC
CDR3aa: CSAPHPGQGPKTQYF

abundance: NA
d_gene: NA
v_gene: TRBV9
j_gene: TRBJ1-5
CDR3nt: TGTGCCAGCAGCACATACGGGGGCCCTCAGCCCCAGCATTTT
CDR3aa: CASSTYGGPQPQHF

abundance: many
d_gene: NA
v_gene: TRBV6-5
j_gene: TRBJ2-5
CDR3nt: TGTGCCAGCAGTTACTCGGGAGGGGACAGGACCCAGTACTTC
CDR3aa: CASSYSGGDRTQYF

abundance: many
d_gene: TRBD1
v_gene: TRBV18
j_gene: TRBJ2-1
CDR3nt: TGTGCCAGCTCGCGGGACAGGGTCTACAATGAGCAGTTCTTC
CDR3aa: CASSRDRVYNEQFF

abundance: few
d_gene: NA
v_gene: TRBV5-1
j_gene: TRBJ1-4
CDR3nt: TGCGCCAGCAGCTTGCTCCAGCCCAATGAAAAACTGTTTTTT
CDR3aa: CASSLLQPNEKLFF

abundance: few
d_gene: NA
v_gene: TRBV14
j_gene: TRBJ2-1
CDR3nt: TGTGCCAGCAGCCCCCAAGGTTCCAATGAGCAGTTCTTC
CDR3aa: CASSPQGSNEQFF

abundance: NA
d_gene: TRBD2
v_gene: TRBV20-1
j_gene: TRBJ2-5
CDR3nt: TGCAGTGCGCCATTGAGCGGGGGGGGGCAAGAGACCCAGTACTTC
CDR3aa: CSAPLSGGGQETQYF

abundance: NA
d_gene: NA
v_gene: TRBV6-6
j_gene: TRBJ1-5
CDR3nt: TGTGCCAGCAGTTACTTCGCCGGGGCAGCTCAGCCCCAGCATTTT
CDR3aa: CASSYFAGAAQPQHF

abundance: many
d_gene: NA
v_gene: TRBV10-2
j_gene: TRBJ2-5
CDR3nt: TGCGCCAGCAGTGCCGGAGGAGAGACCCAGTACTTC
CDR3aa: CASSAGGETQYF

abundance: NA
d_gene: TRBD1
v_gene: TRBV3-1
j_gene: TRBJ2-1
CDR3nt: TGTGCCAGCAGCCAAGGCCAGGGACAGACATACAATGAGCAGTTCTTC
CDR3aa: CASSQGQGQTYNEQFF

abundance: few
d_gene: NA
v_gene: TRBV20-1
j_gene: TRBJ2-3
CDR3nt: TGCAGTGCTAGAGTTGGGGGGCGGAAGATCACAGATACGCAGTATTTT
CDR3aa: CSARVGGRKITDTQYF

abundance: NA
d_gene: TRBD2
v_gene: TRBV20-1
j_gene: TRBJ2-5
CDR3nt: TGCAGTGCTAGAGGACTAGCGGGGGGGCTTTGGGAGACCCAGTACTTC
CDR3aa: CSARGLAGGLWETQYF

abundance: NA
d_gene: NA
v_gene: TRBV28
j_gene: TRBJ1-6
CDR3nt: TGTGCTGGGGGCACAGTCAATTCACCCCTCCACTTT
CDR3aa: CAGGTVNSPLHF

abundance: few
d_gene: NA
v_gene: TRBV7-2
j_gene: TRBJ2-5
CDR3nt: TGTGCCAGCAGCTTAAGAACTACCACCCCAGAGACCCAGTACTTC
CDR3aa: CASSLRTTTPETQYF

abundance: few
d_gene: TRBD1
v_gene: TRBV6-6
j_gene: TRBJ1-1
CDR3nt: TGTGCCAGCAGTCAACCGGGACAGGGGGCCGCTGAAGCTTTCTTT
CDR3aa: CASSQPGQGAAEAFF

abundance: few
d_gene: NA
v_gene: TRBV3-1
j_gene: TRBJ1-3
CDR3nt: TGTGCCAGCAGCCAAGTCGCCCCAGGGAAATATGGAAACACCATATATTTT
CDR3aa: CASSQVAPGKYGNTIYF

abundance: many
d_gene: NA
v_gene: TRBV20-1
j_gene: TRBJ2-1
CDR3nt: TGCAGTGCTAGAGATGGGGGGCGGACCTACAATGAGCAGTTCTTC
CDR3aa: CSARDGGRTYNEQFF